This T cell receptor (beta chain) was identified during a study of early T cells in non-severe SARS-CoV-2 infection. In TCRdb, the 5' RACE reads were re-called with MiXCR into one record per CDR3 protein. Among approximately 60,000 distinct CDR3 sequences listed, roughly 8.2% were seen once. The V gene lost 8 bases and the J gene lost 3 bases, with 11 bases spanning the gap. The length of the CDR3 is 13 residues. Germline values: CDR1 WSHSY, CDR2 SAAADI. Specimen: whole blood, collected at baseline. This sequence originates from an adult who was a healthcare worker with PCR-confirmed SARS-CoV-2 infection or an uninfected control (not recorded which). The V gene is TRBV10-2, the J gene TRBJ2-1; D remains unclear. The CDR3 is CASAPEHYNEQFF. In DNA, the CDR3 is TGCGCCAGCGCTCCGGAACACTACAATGAGCAGTTCTTC.